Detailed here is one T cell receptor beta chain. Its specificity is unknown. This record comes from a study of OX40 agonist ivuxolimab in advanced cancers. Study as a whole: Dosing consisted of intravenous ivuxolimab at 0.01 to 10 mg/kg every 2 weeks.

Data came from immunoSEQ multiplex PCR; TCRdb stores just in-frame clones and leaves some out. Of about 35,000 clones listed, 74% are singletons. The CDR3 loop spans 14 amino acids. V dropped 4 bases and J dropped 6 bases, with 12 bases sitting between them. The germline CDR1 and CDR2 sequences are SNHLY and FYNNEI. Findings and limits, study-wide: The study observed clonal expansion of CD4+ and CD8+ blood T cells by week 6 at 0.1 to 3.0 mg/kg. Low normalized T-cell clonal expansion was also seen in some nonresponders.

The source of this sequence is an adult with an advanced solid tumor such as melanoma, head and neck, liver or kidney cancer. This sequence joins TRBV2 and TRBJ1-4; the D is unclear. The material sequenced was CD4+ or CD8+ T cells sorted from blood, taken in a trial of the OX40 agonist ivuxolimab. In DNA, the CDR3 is TGTGCCAGCAGTGGTATTGCTGCTTATGAAAAACTGTTTTTT. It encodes CASSGIAAYEKLFF.